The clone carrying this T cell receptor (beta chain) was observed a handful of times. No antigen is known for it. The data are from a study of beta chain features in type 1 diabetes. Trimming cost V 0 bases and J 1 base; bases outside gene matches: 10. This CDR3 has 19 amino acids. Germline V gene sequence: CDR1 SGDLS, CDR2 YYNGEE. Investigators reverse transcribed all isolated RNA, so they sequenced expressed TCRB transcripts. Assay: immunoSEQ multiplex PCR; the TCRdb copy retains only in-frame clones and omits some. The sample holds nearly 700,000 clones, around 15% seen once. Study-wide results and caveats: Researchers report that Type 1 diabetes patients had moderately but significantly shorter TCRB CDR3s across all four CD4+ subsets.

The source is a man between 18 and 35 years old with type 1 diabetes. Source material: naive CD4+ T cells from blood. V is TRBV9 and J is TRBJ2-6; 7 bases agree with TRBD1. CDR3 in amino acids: CASSVGRQGTVSGANVLTF. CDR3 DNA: TGTGCCAGCAGCGTAGGGAGACAGGGAACGGTTTCTGGGGCCAACGTCCTGACTTTC. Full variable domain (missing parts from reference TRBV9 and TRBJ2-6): DSGVTQTPKHLITATGQRVTLRCSPRSGDLSVYWYQQSLDQGLQFLIQYYNGEERAKGNILERFSAQQFPDLHSELNLSSLELGDSALYFCASSVGRQGTVSGANVLTFGAGSRLTVL.